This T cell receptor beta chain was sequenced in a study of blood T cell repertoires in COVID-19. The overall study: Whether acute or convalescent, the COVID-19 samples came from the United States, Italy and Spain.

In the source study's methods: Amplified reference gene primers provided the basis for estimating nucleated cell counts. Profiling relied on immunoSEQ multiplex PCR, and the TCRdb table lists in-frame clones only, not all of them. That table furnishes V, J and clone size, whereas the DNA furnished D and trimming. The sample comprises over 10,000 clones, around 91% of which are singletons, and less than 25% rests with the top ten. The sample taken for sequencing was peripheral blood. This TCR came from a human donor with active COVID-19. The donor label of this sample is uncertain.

The CDR3: CASSVDSNQPQHF. The CDR3 coding sequence is TGTGCCAGCAGCGTAGACAGTAATCAGCCCCAGCATTTT. The gene calls are TRBV5-5 and TRBJ1-5, with a tentative D call TRBD1 (5 bases). Germline V CDR1 and CDR2: SGHKS, YYEKEE (reference sequence). V was cut by 4 bases and J by 4 bases, with 9 bases left in between. CDR3 length: 13 amino acids.